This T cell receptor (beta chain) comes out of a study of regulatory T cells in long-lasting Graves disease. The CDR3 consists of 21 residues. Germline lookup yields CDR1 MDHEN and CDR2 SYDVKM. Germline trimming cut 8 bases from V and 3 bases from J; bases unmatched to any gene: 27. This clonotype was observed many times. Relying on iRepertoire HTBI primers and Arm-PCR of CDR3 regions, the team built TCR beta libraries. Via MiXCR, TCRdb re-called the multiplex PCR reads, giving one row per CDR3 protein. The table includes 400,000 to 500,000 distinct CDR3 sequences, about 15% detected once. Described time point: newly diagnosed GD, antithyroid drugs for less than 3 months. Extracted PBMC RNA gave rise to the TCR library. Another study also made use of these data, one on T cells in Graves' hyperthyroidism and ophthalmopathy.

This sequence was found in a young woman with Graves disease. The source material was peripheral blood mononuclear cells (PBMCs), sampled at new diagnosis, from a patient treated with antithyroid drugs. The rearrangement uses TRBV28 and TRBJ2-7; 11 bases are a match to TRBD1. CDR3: CASYSTVGGQGGLLSLYEQYF. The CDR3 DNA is TGTGCCAGCTACTCCACAGTGGGGGGACAGGGGGGATTACTTTCCCTCTACGAGCAGTACTTC.